The 5 T cell receptor beta chains given below trace back to one sample, sequenced in a study of T cell changes during pregnancy in multiple sclerosis. Clones were read by immunoSEQ multiplex PCR, and TCRdb kept only the in-frame ones, dropping some. The profile shows 40,000 to 50,000 clones, about 90% of them singletons. The starting material was CD8+ T cells from peripheral blood mononuclear cells, obtained in the first trimester of pregnancy. The receptors here all came from a female donor with multiple sclerosis, enrolled in a pregnancy study.

The gene calls are TRBV19 and TRBJ2-2; possibly TRBD2 for D (6 bases). From germline, CDR1 is LNHDA and CDR2 SQIVND (reference sequence). V dropped 8 bases and J dropped 7 bases, with 11 bases sitting between them. This CDR3 comprises 12 residues. CDR3 nucleotides: TGTGCCAGTGCTACCGGGGGCGGGGAGCTGTTTTTT. Its protein is CASATGGGELFF.

This chain links TRBV19 with TRBJ2-7; 8 nucleotides line up with TRBD1. Germline lookup yields CDR1 LNHDA and CDR2 SQIVND (reference sequence). Trimming took 1 base from V and 3 from J; bases not matched to a gene: 5. The CDR3 spans 15 residues. The CDR3 DNA reads TGTGCCAGTAGTATAGGCAGGGGGCCTCACTACGAGCAGTACTTC. This translates into CASSIGRGPHYEQYF.

The rearrangement uses TRBV5-6 and TRBJ1-5, with 8 bases that match TRBD1. J lost 9 bases, V lost 4 bases, and 3 bases had no gene match. The CDR3 runs to 12 residues. Germline assignment: CDR1 SGHDT and CDR2 YYEEEE. The CDR3 loop is CASSGQGGPQHF. The DNA of the CDR3 is TGTGCCAGCAGCGGACAGGGAGGGCCCCAGCATTTT.

The chain links TRBV10-3 to TRBJ2-4, with TRBD2 matching over 9 bases. The CDR3 loop spans 16 amino acids. Trimming cost V 0 bases and J 3 bases; bases outside gene matches: 3. Germline CDR1 ENHRY, CDR2 SYGVKD. The CDR3 here is CAISESRGGVKNIQYF. For the CDR3, the DNA is TGTGCCATCAGTGAGTCTCGCGGGGGGGTCAAAAACATTCAGTACTTC.

The V call is TRBV10-2, the J call TRBJ2-7; 7 positions match TRBD1. The CDR3 is 14 amino acids. Germline loops: CDR1 WSHSY, CDR2 SAAADI. Trimming removed 2 bases from V and 3 bases from J; junction bases left unmatched: 4. The CDR3 loop is CASSEDRVNYEQYF. CDR3 sequence (DNA): TGCGCCAGCAGTGAGGACAGGGTGAACTACGAGCAGTACTTC.